This TCR beta chain derives from a study of blood T cell repertoires in COVID-19. Looking at the study overall: From T cells, B-cell-depleted T cells, or PBMCs came the material, which was cDNA or gDNA.

Study processing details: Amplification from reference gene primers served as the basis for estimated nucleated cell counts. TCRdb's copy holds only in-frame clones and misses some; the assay was immunoSEQ multiplex PCR. The V and J calls and clone size come from that table; D and trimming were worked out from the DNA. The sample carries about 220,000 clones, around 83% recorded once. The CDR3 contains 12 residues. The V and J ends lost 6 bases and 7 bases respectively, with 10 bases between them. Germline lookup yields CDR1 SGHTA and CDR2 FQGNSA. Enrolled during active infection, Seattle patients were then followed longitudinally.

This sequence was found in a woman aged 70-85 years with COVID-19, enrolled during active disease. The chain combines TRBV7-2 with TRBJ1-5; possibly TRBD1 for D (5 bases). The specimen was peripheral blood. CDR3 DNA sequence: TGTGCCAGCAGTCCGGGGGGGCAGCCCCAGCATTTT. Its translation is CASSPGGQPQHF.